These 14 T cell receptor beta chains were all obtained from the same sample, sequenced in a study of human T cells and chemical hapten exposure. TCRdb recomputed calls from the RACE reads with MiXCR, one row per CDR3 protein. This table holds 95,000 or so distinct CDR3 sequences, roughly 10% found once. This sample's time point: patch test 2, 6 weeks after DPC sensitization. The treatment was: therapeutic diphenylcyclopropenone sensitization with weekly scalp DPC. The source material was whole blood, sampled in connection with sensitization to the hapten diphenylcyclopropenone (DPC). These receptor sequences come from a woman aged 40 to 49 with alopecia areata. Some clones in this sample may be carry-over from other donors' samples.

This clonotype was recorded many times. The chain combines TRBV12-3 or TRBV12-4 with TRBJ2-1; D ambiguous. V lost 3 bases and J 5 bases, leaving 11 bases between the germline ends. The CDR3 contains 14 residues. The CDR3 loop reads CASSFSTSDNEQFF. The CDR3 DNA reads as TGTGCCAGCAGTTTCTCCACGTCGGACAATGAGCAGTTCTTC.

This clonotype was seen many times. The chain combines TRBV28 with TRBJ2-2; 8 bases agree with TRBD2. The CDR3 consists of 15 residues. Germline CDR1 reads MDHEN; CDR2 reads SYDVKM. The J segment lost 0 bases and the V segment lost 8 bases, leaving 5 bases of the junction unmatched. Written as DNA, the CDR3 is TGTGCCAGCTGGCCGGGGGGGGCGAACACCGGGGAGCTGTTTTTT. Its protein product is CASWPGGANTGELFF.

The rearrangement joins TRBV11-2 to TRBJ1-1; possible D gene TRBD1, 5 bases. CDR3 length: 16 residues. With 5 bases removed from V and 1 base from J, the gap between germline ends came to 17 bases. The V gene's germline CDR1 is SGHAT and CDR2 FQNNGV. CDR3 nucleotide sequence: TGTGCCAGCAGCCCTGGGGGAGGGAGGAGGAACACTGAAGCTTTCTTT. Encoded protein: CASSPGGGRRNTEAFF. The variable domain in full, completed from reference TRBV11-2 and TRBJ1-1, reads EAGVAQSPRYKIIEKRQSVAFWCNPISGHATLYWYQQILGQGPKLLIQFQNNGVVDDSQLPKDRFSAERLKGVDSTLKIQPAKLEDSAVYLCASSPGGGRRNTEAFFGQGTRLTVV.

This chain connects TRBV19 to TRBJ1-2; TRBD1 matches at 10 bases. Losses at the gene ends were 3 bases for V and 3 bases for J; bases not matched to a gene: 7. The CDR3 sequence is 16 residues long. CDR1 is LNHDA and CDR2 is SQIVND in the germline V gene (reference sequence). The CDR3 coding sequence is TGTGCCAGTAGTATCAGCGGGACAGGGGCTTACTATGGCTACACCTTC. Its protein is CASSISGTGAYYGYTF.

This clonotype was counted many times. The chain carries TRBV11-2 and TRBJ2-7; 11 bases fit TRBD2. The V gene end was trimmed by 8 bases and the J gene end by 5 bases; junction bases not matched to a gene: 17. Germline CDR1 is SGHAT and CDR2 is FQNNGV. The CDR3 has 17 amino acids. CDR3 DNA sequence: TGTGCCAGCCTCCCGACGCTAGCGGGAGGCGGCGTCCACGAGCAGTACTTC. Protein product: CASLPTLAGGGVHEQYF.

This clonotype came up many times. The rearrangement links TRBV20-1 to TRBJ1-6, with 7 positions matching TRBD1. CDR1 DFQATT and CDR2 SNEGSKA come from the germline V gene (reference sequence). After removal of 3 bases from V and 1 base from J, the junction contained 3 bases not matched to a gene. The CDR3 consists of 15 residues. The CDR3 DNA sequence: TGCAGTGCTAGTAGACAGGGATCCTATAATTCACCCCTCCACTTT. It is translated as CSASRQGSYNSPLHF.

This clonotype occurred many times. V and J are TRBV7-2 and TRBJ2-1; D is unclear. Per germline, CDR1 SGHTA and CDR2 FQGNSA. Trimming removed 2 bases from V and 0 bases from J, with 5 bases in between. The length of the CDR3 is 14 residues. This chain's CDR3 is CASSLSPSYNEQFF. In DNA form, the CDR3 reads TGTGCCAGCAGCTTAAGCCCCTCCTACAATGAGCAGTTCTTC.

V gene TRBV20-1 combines with J gene TRBJ2-1; D gene ambiguous. This CDR3 is 14 amino acids long. Germline CDR1 is DFQATT and CDR2 is SNEGSKA (reference sequence). The V and J ends lost 1 base and 0 bases respectively, with 7 bases between them. In nucleotides, the CDR3 is TGCAGTGCTAGAGTCGTTATCTCCTACAATGAGCAGTTCTTC. This codes for CSARVVISYNEQFF.

V usage is TRBV7-2 and J usage is TRBJ1-6; no clear D gene. The CDR3 is made up of 15 amino acids. Germline V gene sequence: CDR1 SGHTA, CDR2 FQGNSA. Trimming removed 2 bases at V and 7 bases at J, with 12 bases between. CDR3 protein: CASSLHTGYNSPLHF. The CDR3 coding sequence is TGTGCCAGCAGCTTACATACCGGATACAATTCACCCCTCCACTTT.

This clonotype showed up just a few times. The chain joins TRBV12-3 or TRBV12-4 to TRBJ2-1, with D uncertain. Between the trimmed V and J ends, which lost 8 bases and 2 bases, there was a span of 7 bases. This CDR3 contains 12 residues. The CDR3 loop reads CASGSAYNEQFF. CDR3 sequence (DNA): TGTGCCAGCGGCAGTGCCTACAATGAGCAGTTCTTC.

This chain joins TRBV4-2 and TRBJ1-3, with 8 bases fitting TRBD1. The CDR3 has 13 residues. J gave up 12 bases and V 0 bases, and 4 bases lay outside the gene matches. Germline-derived CDR1 and CDR2 are LGHNA and YNFKEQ. The CDR3 DNA follows: TGTGCCAGCAGCCAAGACAGGGGGCGCAACATATATTTT. Protein: CASSQDRGRNIYF.

This clonotype was seen at least ten times. This chain uses TRBV7-2 with TRBJ1-1, with a possible D match to TRBD1 (6 bases). Trimming removed 6 bases at V and 4 bases at J, with 15 bases between. The CDR3 runs 14 residues. Germline V lookup: CDR1 SGHTA, CDR2 FQGNSA. This CDR3 is CASRSNRVGTEAFF. The CDR3 DNA reads as TGTGCCAGCAGATCTAACAGGGTTGGCACTGAAGCTTTCTTT. The whole variable domain, remainder taken from reference TRBV7-2 and TRBJ1-1, is GAGVSQSPSNKVTEKGKDVELRCDPISGHTALYWYRQSLGQGLEFLIYFQGNSAPDKSGLPSDRFSAERTGGSVSTLTIQRTQQEDSAVYLCASRSNRVGTEAFFGQGTRLTVV.

This clonotype has at least ten counts. V usage is TRBV11-2 and J usage is TRBJ2-1, with 16 bases lining up with TRBD2. The CDR3 covers 15 residues. Trimming removed 5 bases from V and 7 bases from J; junction bases left unmatched: 2. Germline V gene sequence: CDR1 SGHAT, CDR2 FQNNGV. CDR3: CASSGTSGRANEQFF. CDR3 in DNA: TGTGCCAGCAGCGGGACTAGCGGGAGGGCGAATGAGCAGTTCTTC. Complete variable domain (other parts from reference TRBV11-2 and TRBJ2-1): EAGVAQSPRYKIIEKRQSVAFWCNPISGHATLYWYQQILGQGPKLLIQFQNNGVVDDSQLPKDRFSAERLKGVDSTLKIQPAKLEDSAVYLCASSGTSGRANEQFFGPGTRLTVL.

This clonotype was counted a few times. This chain uses TRBV5-1 with TRBJ2-1; D not resolved. The CDR3 contains 13 residues. V shed 2 bases and J shed 8 bases, with 11 bases lying between them. Germline V gives CDR1 SGHRS, CDR2 YFSETQ. The CDR3 sequence: CASSFAEIDEQFF. The CDR3 region has the DNA TGCGCCAGCAGCTTCGCGGAGATCGATGAGCAGTTCTTC.